This record covers a single T cell receptor (beta chain). The V gene end was trimmed by 4 bases and the J gene end by 0 bases; junction bases not matched to a gene: 5. Germline CDR1 KGHDR, CDR2 SFDVKD. This CDR3 is 16 amino acids long. Assay used: immunoSEQ multiplex PCR; TCRdb lists only in-frame clones, some missing. Seen here are 300,000 to 400,000 clones, 87% observed once, and the top ten hold 6% to 7%. The sample belongs to a study of blood T cell repertoires in COVID-19. The J gene is TRBJ2-1, the V gene TRBV24-1; 7 positions match TRBD2. Sequencing input: peripheral blood. The sequence came from a woman aged 45-60 years with COVID-19, enrolled during active disease. CDR3: CATSESGVSSYNEQFF. DNA of the CDR3: TGTGCCACCAGTGAGAGCGGGGTAAGCTCCTACAATGAGCAGTTCTTC.